The clone carrying this TCR beta chain was observed a few times. The CDR3 sequence is 13 residues long. V was shortened by 4 bases and J by 5 bases, with 14 bases between the two germline ends. The V gene's germline CDR1 is DFQATT and CDR2 SNEGSKA (reference sequence). A second PCR, run for about 6 to 12 cycles, used a sample-barcoded 5' primer plus a J-beta primer mix. One entry per CDR3 protein, called by TCRdb with MiXCR from the 5' RACE reads. The sample gives around 1,000,000 distinct CDR3 sequences, 20% to 25% of which show up once; about 0.72% is in the top ten. These data are taken from a study of blood T cells in healthy people across ages. All donors came from Russia, were Caucasian and healthy, and spanned ages about 6 to 95. The same sample was also studied in work on T cells of mothers and their children. That work states: When mothers and children were related, their normalized repertoire overlap, which was always slightly higher, did not differ significantly from that of unrelated pairs. The search for persistent microchimeric T cell clones detected none.

The sequenced material came from blood. The chain has TRBV20-1 and TRBJ2-5; TRBD1 might be the D (6 bases). The receptor was derived from a girl aged 2-9 years in good health. This CDR3 reads CSAKEGTRETQYF. The CDR3 region has the DNA TGCAGTGCTAAAGAAGGGACAAGGGAGACCCAGTACTTC.